These 2 T cell receptor beta chains share one sample of origin, sequenced in a study of cytotoxic CD8 clonotypes in ibrutinib-treated CLL. The data were produced by immunoSEQ multiplex PCR, yet TCRdb's version contains in-frame clones alone and is incomplete. The sample lists 250,000 to 350,000 clones, more than 70% occurring once. Here the sequenced sample was PBMCs, taken at disease progression, from a patient treated with ibrutinib. The receptors derive from a human donor with chronic lymphocytic leukemia.

The chain links TRBV27 to TRBJ1-2; D may be TRBD1 (5 bases). V was pared by 0 bases and J by 7 bases, with 18 bases between. Germline CDR1 reads MNHEY; CDR2 reads SMNVEV (reference sequence). The CDR3 sequence is 16 residues long. CDR3 coding DNA: TGTGCCAGCAGTTTATCGTGGAGGGATCGTAGGGGTGGCTACACCTTC. Protein sequence: CASSLSWRDRRGGYTF.

This rearrangement joins TRBV19 to TRBJ1-6; no firm D call. V was clipped by 7 bases and J by 1 base, with 11 bases between them. In germline, CDR1 is LNHDA, CDR2 SQIVND (reference sequence). The length of the CDR3 is 15 residues. The CDR3 DNA reads as TGTGCCAGTAATCGGCGGTGGTCCTATAATTCACCCCTCCACTTT. Protein sequence: CASNRRWSYNSPLHF.